This T cell receptor beta chain is from a study of radiotherapy plus CTLA-4 blockade in lung cancer. Study summary: Overall, 15% to 20% of patients showed an objective response, while about 31% attained disease control. Notes on the study in general: Following radiotherapy plus ipilimumab, tumor-derived TCR clones expanded in the blood.

In the case of this clone: What it binds is unknown.

Clones were read by immunoSEQ multiplex PCR, and TCRdb kept only the in-frame ones, dropping some. The sample consists of roughly 88,000 clones, about 80% of them appearing once. Germline V gene lookup returns CDR1 SGHRS and CDR2 YFSETQ. V was pared by 1 base and J by 0 bases, with 13 bases between. The length of the CDR3 is 16 residues. This TCR was sampled from a human donor with non-small cell lung cancer who had stable disease on radiotherapy plus ipilimumab. The sequences come from peripheral blood, collected from a patient treated with radiotherapy plus ipilimumab. The V and J genes are TRBV5-1 and TRBJ1-2; the D is unclear. CDR3 coding DNA: TGCGCCAGCAGCTTGCCCAACGTCGGAGCTAACTATGGCTACACCTTC. As protein: CASSLPNVGANYGYTF. The whole variable domain, filled in from reference TRBV5-1 and TRBJ1-2, reads KAGVTQTPRYLIKTRGQQVTLSCSPISGHRSVSWYQQTPGQGLQFLFEYFSETQRNKGNFPGRFSGRQFSNSRSEMNVSTLELGDSALYLCASSLPNVGANYGYTFGSGTRLTVV.